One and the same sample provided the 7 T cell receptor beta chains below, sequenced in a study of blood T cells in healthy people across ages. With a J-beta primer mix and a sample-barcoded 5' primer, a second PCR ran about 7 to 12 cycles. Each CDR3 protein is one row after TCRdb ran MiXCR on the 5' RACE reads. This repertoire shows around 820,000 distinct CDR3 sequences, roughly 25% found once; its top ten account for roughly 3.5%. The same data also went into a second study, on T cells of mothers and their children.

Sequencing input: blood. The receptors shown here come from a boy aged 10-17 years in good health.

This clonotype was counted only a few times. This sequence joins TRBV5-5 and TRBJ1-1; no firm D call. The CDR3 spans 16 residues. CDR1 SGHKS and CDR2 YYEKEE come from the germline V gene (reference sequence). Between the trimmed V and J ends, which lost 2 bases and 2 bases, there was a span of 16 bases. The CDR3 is CASSLATGTANTEAFF. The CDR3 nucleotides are TGTGCCAGCAGCTTAGCGACGGGAACAGCCAACACTGAAGCTTTCTTT.

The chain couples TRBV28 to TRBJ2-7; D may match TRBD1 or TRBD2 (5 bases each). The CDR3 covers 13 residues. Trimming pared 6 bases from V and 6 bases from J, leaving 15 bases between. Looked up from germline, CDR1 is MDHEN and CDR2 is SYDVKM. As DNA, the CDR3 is TGTGCCAGCAGCTTCAGAGGGGTCGGCGAGCAGTACTTC. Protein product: CASSFRGVGEQYF.

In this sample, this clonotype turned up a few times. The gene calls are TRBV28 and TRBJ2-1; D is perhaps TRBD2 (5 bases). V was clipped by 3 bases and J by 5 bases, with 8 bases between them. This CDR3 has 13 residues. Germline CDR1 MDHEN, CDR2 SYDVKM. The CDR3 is CASSFRGHNEQFF. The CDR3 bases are TGTGCCAGCAGTTTCCGAGGGCACAATGAGCAGTTCTTC.

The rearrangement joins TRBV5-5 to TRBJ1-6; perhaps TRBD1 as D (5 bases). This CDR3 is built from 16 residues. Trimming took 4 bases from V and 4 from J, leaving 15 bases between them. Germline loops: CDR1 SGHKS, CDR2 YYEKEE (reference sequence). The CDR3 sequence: CASSLTPGTYNSPLHF. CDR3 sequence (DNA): TGTGCCAGCAGCCTAACTCCCGGGACTTATAATTCACCCCTCCACTTT.

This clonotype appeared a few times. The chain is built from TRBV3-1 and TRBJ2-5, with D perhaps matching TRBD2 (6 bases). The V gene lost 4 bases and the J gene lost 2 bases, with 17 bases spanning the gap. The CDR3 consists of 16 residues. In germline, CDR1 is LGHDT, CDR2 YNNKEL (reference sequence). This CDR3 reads CASSRGVSGYQETQYF. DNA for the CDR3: TGTGCCAGCAGCCGAGGGGTTAGCGGATATCAAGAGACCCAGTACTTC.

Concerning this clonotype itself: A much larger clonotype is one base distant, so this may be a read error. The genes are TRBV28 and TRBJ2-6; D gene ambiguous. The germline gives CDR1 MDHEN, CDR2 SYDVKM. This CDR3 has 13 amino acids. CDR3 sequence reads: CASRGSGTNVLTF. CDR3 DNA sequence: TGTGCCAGCCGTGGCTCTGGGACCAACGTCCTGACTTTC.

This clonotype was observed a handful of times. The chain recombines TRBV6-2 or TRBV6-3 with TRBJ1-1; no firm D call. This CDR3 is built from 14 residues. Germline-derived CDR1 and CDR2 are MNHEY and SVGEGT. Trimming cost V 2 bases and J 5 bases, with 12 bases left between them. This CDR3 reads CASSYGERTTEAFF. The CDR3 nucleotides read TGTGCCAGCAGTTACGGTGAGCGTACAACTGAAGCTTTCTTT.